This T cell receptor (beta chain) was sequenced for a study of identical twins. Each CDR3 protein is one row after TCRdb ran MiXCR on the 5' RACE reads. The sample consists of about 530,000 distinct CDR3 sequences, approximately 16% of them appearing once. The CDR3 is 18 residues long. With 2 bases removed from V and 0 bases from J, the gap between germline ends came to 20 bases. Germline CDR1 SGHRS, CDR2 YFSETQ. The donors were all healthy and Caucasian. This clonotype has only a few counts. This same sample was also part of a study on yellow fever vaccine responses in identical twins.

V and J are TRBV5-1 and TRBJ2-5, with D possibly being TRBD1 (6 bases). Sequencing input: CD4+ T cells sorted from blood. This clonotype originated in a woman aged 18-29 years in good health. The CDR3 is CASSFSRGGQSNQETQYF. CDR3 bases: TGCGCCAGCAGCTTCTCACGGGGCGGACAGAGTAACCAAGAGACCCAGTACTTC.